The subject of this entry is one T cell receptor (beta chain). Its specificity is not known. The table came from immunoSEQ multiplex PCR; TCRdb's copy has only in-frame clones and leaves some out. Altogether approximately 2,000 clones are present, about four fifths being singletons, with the ten largest covering roughly 10%. The data stem from a study of chemoradiotherapy in HPV16-positive cancers. Study at large: Functional T-cell assays on two HPV16-positive patients' cells defined candidate HPV-specific clones and common TCR motifs.

Trimming stripped 2 bases from V and 7 bases from J, with 11 bases between. Germline V CDR1 and CDR2: MGHDK, SYGVNS. The CDR3 is 14 residues long. Repeated repertoire sampling spanned the course of chemoradiotherapy. Regarding the study as a whole: During treatment, candidate HPV-specific clones and E7-related motifs expanded in tumor. Only a couple of HPV16-positive patients supplied the functional HPV-specificity definition.

The sample here was tumor tissue, taken from a patient who underwent chemoradiotherapy. The chain has TRBV25-1 and TRBJ2-2, with a possible D match to TRBD2 (6 bases). The sequence was obtained from a human donor with HPV-associated anogenital cancer. The CDR3 coding sequence is TGTGCCAGCAGTGAAGCGGGGTCTGGCGGGGAGCTGTTTTTT. The encoded protein is CASSEAGSGGELFF.